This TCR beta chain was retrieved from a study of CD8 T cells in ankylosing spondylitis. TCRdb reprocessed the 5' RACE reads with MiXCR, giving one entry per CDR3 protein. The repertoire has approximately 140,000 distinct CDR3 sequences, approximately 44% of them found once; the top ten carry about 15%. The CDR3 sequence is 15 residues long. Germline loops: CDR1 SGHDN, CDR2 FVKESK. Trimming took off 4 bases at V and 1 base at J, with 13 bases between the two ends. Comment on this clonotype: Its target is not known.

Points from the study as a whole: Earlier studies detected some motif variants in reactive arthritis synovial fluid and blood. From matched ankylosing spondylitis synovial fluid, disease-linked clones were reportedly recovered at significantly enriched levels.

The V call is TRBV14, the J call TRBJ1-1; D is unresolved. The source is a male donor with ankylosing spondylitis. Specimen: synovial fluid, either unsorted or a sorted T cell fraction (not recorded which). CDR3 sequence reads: CASSPIYPENTEAFF. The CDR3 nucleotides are TGTGCCAGCAGCCCCATCTACCCCGAGAACACTGAAGCTTTCTTT.